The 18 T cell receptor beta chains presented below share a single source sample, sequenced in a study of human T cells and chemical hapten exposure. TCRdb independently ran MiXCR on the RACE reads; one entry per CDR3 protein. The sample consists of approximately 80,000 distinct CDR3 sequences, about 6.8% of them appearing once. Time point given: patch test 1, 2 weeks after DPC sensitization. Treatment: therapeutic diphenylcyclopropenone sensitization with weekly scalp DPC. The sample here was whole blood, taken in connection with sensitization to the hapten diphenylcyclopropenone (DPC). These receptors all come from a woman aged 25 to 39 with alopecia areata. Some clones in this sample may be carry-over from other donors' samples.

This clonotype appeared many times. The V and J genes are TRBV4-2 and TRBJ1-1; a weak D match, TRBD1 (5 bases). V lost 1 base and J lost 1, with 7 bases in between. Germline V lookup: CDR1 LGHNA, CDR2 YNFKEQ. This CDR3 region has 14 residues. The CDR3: CASSQAGTNTEAFF. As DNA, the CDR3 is TGTGCCAGCAGCCAAGCTGGGACGAACACTGAAGCTTTCTTT.

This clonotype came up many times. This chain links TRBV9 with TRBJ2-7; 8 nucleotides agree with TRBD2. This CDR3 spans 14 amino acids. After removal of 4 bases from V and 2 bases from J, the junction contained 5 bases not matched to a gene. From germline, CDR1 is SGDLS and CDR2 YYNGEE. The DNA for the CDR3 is TGTGCCAGCAGCCTGGGACTAGGAACCTACGAGCAGTACTTC. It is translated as CASSLGLGTYEQYF.

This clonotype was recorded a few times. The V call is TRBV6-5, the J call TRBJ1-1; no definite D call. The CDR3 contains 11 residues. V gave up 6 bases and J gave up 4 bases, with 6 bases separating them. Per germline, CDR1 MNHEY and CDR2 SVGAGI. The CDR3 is CASSLGTEAFF. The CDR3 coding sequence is TGTGCCAGCAGCCTCGGCACTGAAGCTTTCTTT.

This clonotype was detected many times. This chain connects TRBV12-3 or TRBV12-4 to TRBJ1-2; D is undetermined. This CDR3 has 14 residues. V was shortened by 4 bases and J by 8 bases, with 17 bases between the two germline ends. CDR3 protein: CASSWQDSPRGYTF. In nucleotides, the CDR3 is TGTGCCAGCAGTTGGCAGGATTCCCCCCGCGGCTACACCTTC.

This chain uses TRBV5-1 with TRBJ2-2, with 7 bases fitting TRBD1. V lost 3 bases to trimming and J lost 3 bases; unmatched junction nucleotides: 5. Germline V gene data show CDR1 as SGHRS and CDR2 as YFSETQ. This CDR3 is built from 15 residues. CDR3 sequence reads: CASSSGTAYTGELFF. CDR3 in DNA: TGCGCCAGCAGCTCAGGGACAGCCTACACCGGGGAGCTGTTTTTT.

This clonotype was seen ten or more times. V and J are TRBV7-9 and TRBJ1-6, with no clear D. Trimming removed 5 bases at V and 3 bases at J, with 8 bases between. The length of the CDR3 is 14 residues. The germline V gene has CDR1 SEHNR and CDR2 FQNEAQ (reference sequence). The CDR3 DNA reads TGTGCCAGCAGCCCTGAGAGCTATAATTCACCCCTCCACTTT. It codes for CASSPESYNSPLHF.

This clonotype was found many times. The CDR3, as DNA: TGTGCCAGCAGCGGGACAGCTGGTTTTGAAGCTTTCTTT. Encoded protein: CASSGTAGFEAFF. This chain joins TRBV2 and TRBJ1-1, with 7 nucleotides matching TRBD1. V was clipped by 6 bases and J by 7 bases; unmatched bases: 8. The germline gives CDR1 SNHLY, CDR2 FYNNEI. The CDR3 spans 13 residues.

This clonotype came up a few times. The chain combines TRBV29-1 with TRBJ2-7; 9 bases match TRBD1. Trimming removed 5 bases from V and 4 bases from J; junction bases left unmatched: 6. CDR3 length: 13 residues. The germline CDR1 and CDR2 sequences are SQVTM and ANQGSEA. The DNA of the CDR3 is TGCAGCGTTTCCCCCGGGACAGGGTACGAGCAGTACTTC. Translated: CSVSPGTGYEQYF.

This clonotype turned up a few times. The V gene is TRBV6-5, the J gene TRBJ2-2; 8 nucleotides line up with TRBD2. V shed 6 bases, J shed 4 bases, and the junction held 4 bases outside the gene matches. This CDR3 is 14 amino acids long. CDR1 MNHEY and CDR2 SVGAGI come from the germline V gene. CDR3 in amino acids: CASSRGGPTGELFF. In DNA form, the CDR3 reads TGTGCCAGCAGCCGGGGGGGCCCCACCGGGGAGCTGTTTTTT.

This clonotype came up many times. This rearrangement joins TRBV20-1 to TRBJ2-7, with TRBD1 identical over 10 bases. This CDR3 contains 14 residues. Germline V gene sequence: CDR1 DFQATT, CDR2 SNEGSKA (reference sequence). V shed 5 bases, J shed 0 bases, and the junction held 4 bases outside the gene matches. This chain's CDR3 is CSAPDRGSSYEQYF. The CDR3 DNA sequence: TGCAGTGCTCCGGACAGGGGGAGCTCCTACGAGCAGTACTTC.

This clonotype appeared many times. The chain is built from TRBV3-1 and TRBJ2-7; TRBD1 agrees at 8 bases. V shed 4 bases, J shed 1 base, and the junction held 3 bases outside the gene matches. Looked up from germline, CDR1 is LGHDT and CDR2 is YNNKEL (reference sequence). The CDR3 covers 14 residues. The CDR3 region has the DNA TGTGCCAGCAGCCCCTACAGGGGGTCCTACGAGCAGTACTTC. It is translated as CASSPYRGSYEQYF.

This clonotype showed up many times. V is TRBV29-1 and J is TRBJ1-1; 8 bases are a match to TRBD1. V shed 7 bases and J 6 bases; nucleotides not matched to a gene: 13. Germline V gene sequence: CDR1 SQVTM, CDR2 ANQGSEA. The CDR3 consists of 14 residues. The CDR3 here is CSALERGQGAEAFF. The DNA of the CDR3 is TGCAGCGCACTTGAGAGAGGACAGGGCGCTGAAGCTTTCTTT.

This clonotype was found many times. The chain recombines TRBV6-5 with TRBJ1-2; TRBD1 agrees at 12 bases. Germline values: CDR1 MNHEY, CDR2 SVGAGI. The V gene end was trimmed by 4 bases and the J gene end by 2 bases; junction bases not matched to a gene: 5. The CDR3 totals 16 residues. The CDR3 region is CASSSPGTGGNYGYTF. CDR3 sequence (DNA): TGTGCCAGCAGTTCACCCGGGACAGGGGGCAACTATGGCTACACCTTC.

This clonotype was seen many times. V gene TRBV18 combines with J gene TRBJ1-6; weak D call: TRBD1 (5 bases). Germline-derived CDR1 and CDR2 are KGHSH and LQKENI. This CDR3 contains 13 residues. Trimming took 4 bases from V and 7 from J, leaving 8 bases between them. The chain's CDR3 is CASSRDQNSPLHF. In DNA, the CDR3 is TGTGCCAGCTCACGGGACCAAAATTCACCCCTCCACTTT.

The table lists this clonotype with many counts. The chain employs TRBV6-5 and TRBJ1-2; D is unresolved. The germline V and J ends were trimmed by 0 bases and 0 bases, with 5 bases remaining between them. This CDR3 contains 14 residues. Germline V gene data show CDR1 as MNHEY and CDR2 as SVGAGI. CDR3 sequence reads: CASSYSPPNYGYTF. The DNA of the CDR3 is TGTGCCAGCAGTTACTCGCCACCTAACTATGGCTACACCTTC.

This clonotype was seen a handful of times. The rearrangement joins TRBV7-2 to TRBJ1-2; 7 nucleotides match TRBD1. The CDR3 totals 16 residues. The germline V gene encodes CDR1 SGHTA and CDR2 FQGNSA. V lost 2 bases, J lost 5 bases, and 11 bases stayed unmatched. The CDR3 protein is CASSLRPGGYVYGYTF. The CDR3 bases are TGTGCCAGCAGCTTAAGGCCAGGGGGATACGTGTATGGCTACACCTTC.

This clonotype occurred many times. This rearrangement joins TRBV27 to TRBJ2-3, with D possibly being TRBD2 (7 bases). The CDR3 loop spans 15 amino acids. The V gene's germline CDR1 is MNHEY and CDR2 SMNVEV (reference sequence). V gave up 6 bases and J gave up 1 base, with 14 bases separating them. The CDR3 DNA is TGTGCCAGCAGCATCGGGGGGCGCGGCACAGATACGCAGTATTTT. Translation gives CASSIGGRGTDTQYF.

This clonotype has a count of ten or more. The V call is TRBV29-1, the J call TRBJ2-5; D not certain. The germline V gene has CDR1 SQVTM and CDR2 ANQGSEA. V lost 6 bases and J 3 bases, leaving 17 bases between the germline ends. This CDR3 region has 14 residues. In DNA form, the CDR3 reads TGCAGCGTACGACTCGGATCGAAGAAAGAGACCCAGTACTTC. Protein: CSVRLGSKKETQYF.